Below, 28 T cell receptor beta chains from the same sample are listed, as sequenced in a study of T cell changes during pregnancy in multiple sclerosis. Repertoires were generated with immunoSEQ multiplex PCR, while TCRdb's copy carries only in-frame clones and drops some. The table records tens of thousands of clones, 91% of them present only once. The sequencing used CD8+ T cells from peripheral blood mononuclear cells, collected before pregnancy. These receptor sequences come from a female donor with multiple sclerosis, enrolled in a pregnancy study.

This chain joins TRBV6-6 and TRBJ1-2; D gene unclear. Between the trimmed V and J ends, which lost 6 bases and 7 bases, there was a span of 15 bases. Per germline, CDR1 MNHNY and CDR2 SVGAGI (reference sequence). This CDR3 has 13 residues. In DNA, the CDR3 is TGTGCCAGCAGCTACGTAGCGCAGGCTGGCTACACCTTC. Translating it yields CASSYVAQAGYTF.

This clone was seen only once. This chain links TRBV7-6 with TRBJ2-2, with 8 bases lining up with TRBD2. The CDR3 extends over 18 amino acids. CDR1 SGHVS and CDR2 FNYEAQ come from the germline V gene. The ends lost 4 bases at V and 2 bases at J; junction bases unmatched: 12. The chain's CDR3 is CASSSPTGGGINTGELFF. CDR3 nucleotides: TGTGCCAGCAGCTCCCCGACCGGCGGGGGGATAAACACCGGGGAGCTGTTTTTT.

The chain uses TRBV30 and TRBJ1-4; TRBD1 agrees at 7 bases. V shed 0 bases, J shed 6 bases, and the junction held 7 bases outside the gene matches. This CDR3 contains 15 residues. The germline gives CDR1 GTSNPN, CDR2 SVGIG (reference sequence). This CDR3 reads CAWSVFRGSDEKLFF. As DNA, the CDR3 is TGTGCCTGGAGTGTTTTCAGGGGGAGCGATGAAAAACTGTTTTTT.

The chain couples TRBV18 to TRBJ2-5, with a possible D match to TRBD1 (6 bases). Germline CDR1 is KGHSH and CDR2 is LQKENI. The CDR3 has 14 amino acids. The V and J ends lost 3 bases and 0 bases respectively, with 8 bases between them. CDR3 DNA sequence: TGTGCCAGCTCACCTGGGACAAACCAAGAGACCCAGTACTTC. It specifies CASSPGTNQETQYF.

V is TRBV5-1 and J is TRBJ2-7; 7 bases are a match to TRBD2. Per germline, CDR1 SGHRS and CDR2 YFSETQ. This CDR3 contains 15 residues. V lost 4 bases and J lost 6; bases outside the gene matches: 13. Here the CDR3 DNA reads TGCGCCAGCAGCCCGGGACTAACCCCGTCAGGCGAGCAGTACTTC. It specifies CASSPGLTPSGEQYF.

CDR3: CASLHEQYF. The CDR3 DNA reads TGTGCCTCCCTCCACGAGCAGTACTTC. This chain links TRBV21-1 with TRBJ2-7; the table names TRBD2, a call not compared with the DNA. TRBV21-1 is termed a pseudogene. This CDR3 region has 9 residues.

V usage is TRBV5-6 and J usage is TRBJ2-7, with 9 bases that match TRBD1. J was trimmed by 5 bases and V by 2 bases; bases with no gene match: 5. Germline CDR1 and CDR2: SGHDT and YYEEEE. CDR3 length: 14 residues. The CDR3 nucleotides read TGTGCCAGCAGCTTCGGGACAGGGCCCGACGAGCAGTACTTC. Protein: CASSFGTGPDEQYF.

The chain links TRBV15 to TRBJ2-5, with D unresolved. From germline, CDR1 is LNHNV and CDR2 YYDKDF (reference sequence). CDR3 length: 14 residues. V gave up 4 bases and J gave up 0 bases, with 9 bases separating them. Written as DNA, the CDR3 is TGTGCCACCAGCAACAGATGGAACCAAGAGACCCAGTACTTC. Protein: CATSNRWNQETQYF.

V and J are TRBV13 and TRBJ2-7; 7 bases match TRBD1. The CDR3 spans 13 residues. J lost 2 bases, V lost 2 bases, and 0 bases had no gene match. Germline CDR1 and CDR2: PRHDT and FYEKMQ (reference sequence). For the CDR3, the DNA is TGTGCCAGCAGCTTACAGGGGGCCTACGAGCAGTACTTC. Translation: CASSLQGAYEQYF.

This chain joins TRBV29-1 and TRBJ1-4; D uncertain. Per germline, CDR1 SQVTM and CDR2 ANQGSEA. Trimming took 0 bases from V and 8 from J, leaving 7 bases between them. The CDR3 consists of 12 residues. The CDR3 sequence: CSVEEEEEKLFF. The CDR3 DNA reads as TGCAGCGTTGAAGAAGAGGAGGAAAAACTGTTTTTT.

The rearrangement uses TRBV27 and TRBJ2-2; possible D gene TRBD2, 6 bases. The germline V and J ends were trimmed by 7 bases and 4 bases, with 10 bases remaining between them. The CDR3 spans 13 residues. Germline V gives CDR1 MNHEY, CDR2 SMNVEV (reference sequence). The CDR3 sequence is CASIGDSTGELFF. In DNA, the CDR3 is TGTGCCAGCATCGGGGACTCCACCGGGGAGCTGTTTTTT.

The CDR3 reads CASSYPGQGGGYTF. CDR3 nucleotides: TGTGCCAGCAGTTACCCAGGACAGGGTGGGGGCTACACCTTC. The chain is built from TRBV6-5 and TRBJ1-2; 8 bases agree with TRBD1. CDR1 is MNHEY, CDR2 SVGAGI, per germline. The CDR3 is made up of 14 amino acids. With 2 bases clipped from V and 8 bases from J, the junction kept 7 bases outside the gene matches.

This chain connects TRBV29-1 to TRBJ2-2, with a tentative D call TRBD1 (7 bases). This CDR3 spans 17 amino acids. Trimming shortened V by 4 bases and J by 0 bases, and 18 bases separated the two germline ends. In germline, CDR1 is SQVTM, CDR2 ANQGSEA. CDR3 loop: CSVGGAIGTANTGELFF. Written as DNA, the CDR3 is TGCAGCGTTGGGGGGGCAATCGGGACAGCGAACACCGGGGAGCTGTTTTTT.

The chain couples TRBV27 to TRBJ1-2; D unclear. Looked up from germline, CDR1 is MNHEY and CDR2 is SMNVEV (reference sequence). CDR3 length: 11 amino acids. V was clipped by 6 bases and J by 4 bases, with 6 bases between them. The CDR3 DNA is TGTGCCAGCAGATCTTTCTATGGCTACACCTTC. Translating gives CASRSFYGYTF.

The J gene is TRBJ2-1, the V gene TRBV9; 9 nucleotides match TRBD2. Germline CDR1 is SGDLS and CDR2 is YYNGEE. J gave up 5 bases and V 0 bases, and 3 bases lay outside the gene matches. The CDR3 is 15 residues long. This chain's CDR3 is CASSVASGGNNEQFF. CDR3 DNA sequence: TGTGCCAGCAGCGTAGCAAGCGGGGGGAACAATGAGCAGTTCTTC. Variable domain in full (rest from reference TRBV9 and TRBJ2-1): DSGVTQTPKHLITATGQRVTLRCSPRSGDLSVYWYQQSLDQGLQFLIQYYNGEERAKGNILERFSAQQFPDLHSELNLSSLELGDSALYFCASSVASGGNNEQFFGPGTRLTVL.

This chain joins TRBV4-1 and TRBJ2-2, with 7 bases lining up with TRBD1. The CDR3 consists of 15 residues. J lost 6 bases, V lost 2 bases, and 6 bases had no gene match. CDR1 and CDR2 (germline): MGHRA, YSYEKL. CDR3 nucleotides: TGCGCCAGCAGCCAACAGGGACAGCCCGCCGGGGAGCTGTTTTTT. Translation: CASSQQGQPAGELFF.

The chain employs TRBV5-1 and TRBJ1-1; maybe TRBD1 (5 bases). Between the trimmed V and J ends, which lost 0 bases and 6 bases, there was a span of 18 bases. CDR3 length: 16 residues. Germline values: CDR1 SGHRS, CDR2 YFSETQ. The CDR3 region is CASSLGRGGIVAEAFF. The CDR3 DNA reads TGCGCCAGCAGCTTGGGTAGGGGTGGGATCGTCGCTGAAGCTTTCTTT.

V usage is TRBV27 and J usage is TRBJ2-1; 11 nucleotides line up with TRBD2. Trimming removed 6 bases from V and 4 bases from J; junction bases left unmatched: 8. Germline CDR1 MNHEY, CDR2 SMNVEV (reference sequence). The length of the CDR3 is 16 residues. CDR3: CASSPSGGPVYNEQFF. CDR3 sequence (DNA): TGTGCCAGCAGCCCTAGCGGGGGGCCGGTATACAATGAGCAGTTCTTC.

For the CDR3, the DNA is TGCGCCAGCAGCTCGCAAGGGGGGGACACTAGTTTCGCAGATACGCAGTATTTT. This gives the protein CASSSQGGDTSFADTQYF. This chain links TRBV5-1 with TRBJ2-3, with D perhaps matching TRBD2 (7 bases). The V gene's germline CDR1 is SGHRS and CDR2 YFSETQ. V lost 3 bases, J lost 4 bases, and 24 bases lay in between. The CDR3 has 18 residues.

The chain employs TRBV7-2 and TRBJ2-1, with a tentative D call TRBD1 (5 bases). CDR1 is SGHTA and CDR2 is FQGNSA in the germline V gene. The CDR3 is 15 residues long. V was cut by 3 bases and J by 1 base, with 10 bases left in between. CDR3: CASSFGTGSYNEQFF. The CDR3 DNA reads as TGTGCCAGCAGCTTTGGAACAGGATCCTACAATGAGCAGTTCTTC.

CDR3 protein: CASSPRGTSGGYFYNEQFF. The CDR3 region has the DNA TGTGCCAGCAGCCCCCGGGGGACTAGCGGGGGATACTTCTACAATGAGCAGTTCTTC. This chain uses TRBV13 with TRBJ2-1, with 14 bases that match TRBD2. The CDR3 length is 19 residues. With 5 bases clipped from V and 3 bases from J, the junction kept 12 bases outside the gene matches. Germline V lookup: CDR1 PRHDT, CDR2 FYEKMQ (reference sequence).

The V gene is TRBV5-8, the J gene TRBJ2-1; D remains unclear. The V end was cut by 4 bases, the J end by 8 bases, with 16 bases between. Germline V lookup: CDR1 SGHTS, CDR2 YDEGEE. This CDR3 contains 14 residues. The CDR3 nucleotides read TGTGCCAGCAGCGCCCCTAACCGAATCGATGAGCAGTTCTTC. Translating it yields CASSAPNRIDEQFF.

This sequence joins TRBV6-1 and TRBJ2-1; D is possibly TRBD2 (6 bases). Germline assignment: CDR1 MNHNS and CDR2 SASEGT. Trimming removed 6 bases from V and 0 bases from J, with 12 bases in between. This CDR3 contains 15 residues. The CDR3 coding sequence is TGTGCCAGCAGCGCCGGGACTCCCTCCTACAATGAGCAGTTCTTC. Its translation: CASSAGTPSYNEQFF.

The chain combines TRBV7-9 with TRBJ2-2; D gene uncertain. This CDR3 spans 13 amino acids. Germline CDR1 and CDR2: SEHNR and FQNEAQ (reference sequence). The V end was cut by 7 bases, the J end by 6 bases, with 12 bases between. The CDR3 reads CASTPPEPGELFF. CDR3 DNA sequence: TGTGCCAGCACCCCACCAGAACCCGGGGAGCTGTTTTTT.

The table lists this clone with a count of one. The gene calls are TRBV6-5 and TRBJ2-3; tentative D call: TRBD2 (6 bases). V was cut by 8 bases and J by 2 bases, with 14 bases left in between. The germline CDR1 and CDR2 sequences are MNHEY and SVGAGI. There are 14 residues in the CDR3. CDR3 in amino acids: CASGTGLLTDTQYF. In nucleotides, the CDR3 is TGTGCCAGCGGAACGGGACTCCTCACAGATACGCAGTATTTT.

This clone was counted a few times. Written as DNA, the CDR3 is TGTGCCAGCAGCGTAGGCCGGAGCCCTGAAGCTTTCTTT. Amino acids: CASSVGRSPEAFF. The chain has TRBV9 and TRBJ1-1; D is unresolved. V lost 0 bases, J lost 6 bases, and 9 bases lay in between. This CDR3 contains 13 residues. CDR1 is SGDLS, CDR2 YYNGEE, per germline.

The genes are TRBV15 and TRBJ2-1; no clear D. V gave up 1 base and J gave up 5 bases, with 6 bases separating them. The CDR3 spans 13 residues. Germline values: CDR1 LNHNV, CDR2 YYDKDF (reference sequence). The chain's CDR3 is CATSRVSHNEQFF. The CDR3 DNA sequence: TGTGCCACCAGCAGAGTATCCCACAATGAGCAGTTCTTC. Drawing the rest from reference TRBV15 and TRBJ2-1, the complete variable domain is DAMVIQNPRYQVTQFGKPVTLSCSQTLNHNVMYWYQQKSSQAPKLLFHYYDKDFNNEADTPDNFQSRRPNTSFCFLDIRSPGLGDTAMYLCATSRVSHNEQFFGPGTRLTVL.

The chain couples TRBV5-1 to TRBJ1-1; D is undetermined. Looked up from germline, CDR1 is SGHRS and CDR2 is YFSETQ. The V gene lost 3 bases and the J gene lost 0 bases, with 15 bases spanning the gap. The CDR3 sequence is 16 residues long. This CDR3 is CASSSEPYDMNTEAFF. The CDR3 region has the DNA TGCGCCAGCAGCTCCGAGCCTTACGATATGAACACTGAAGCTTTCTTT.